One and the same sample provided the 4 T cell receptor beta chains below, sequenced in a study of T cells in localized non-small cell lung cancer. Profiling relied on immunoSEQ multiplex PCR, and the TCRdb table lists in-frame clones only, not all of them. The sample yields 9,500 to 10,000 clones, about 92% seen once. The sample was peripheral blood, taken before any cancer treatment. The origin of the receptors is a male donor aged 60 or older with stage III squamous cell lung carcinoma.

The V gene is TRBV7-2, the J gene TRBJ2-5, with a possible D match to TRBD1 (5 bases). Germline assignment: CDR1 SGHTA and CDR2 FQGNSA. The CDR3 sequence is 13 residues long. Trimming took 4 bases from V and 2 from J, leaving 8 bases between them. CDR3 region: CASSSDMQETQYF. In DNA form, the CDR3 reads TGTGCCAGCAGCTCGGACATGCAAGAGACCCAGTACTTC.

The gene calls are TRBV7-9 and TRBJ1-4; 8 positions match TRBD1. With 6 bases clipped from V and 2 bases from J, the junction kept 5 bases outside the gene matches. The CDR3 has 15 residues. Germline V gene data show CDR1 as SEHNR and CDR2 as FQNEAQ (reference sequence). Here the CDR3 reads CASRYGQGTNEKLFF. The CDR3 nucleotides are TGTGCCAGCAGATACGGACAGGGCACTAATGAAAAACTGTTTTTT.

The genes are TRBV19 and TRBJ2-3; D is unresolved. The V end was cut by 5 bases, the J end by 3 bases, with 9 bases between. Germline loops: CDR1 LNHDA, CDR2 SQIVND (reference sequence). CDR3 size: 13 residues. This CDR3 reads CASSYTITDTQYF. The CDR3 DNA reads TGTGCCAGTAGTTATACGATTACAGATACGCAGTATTTT.

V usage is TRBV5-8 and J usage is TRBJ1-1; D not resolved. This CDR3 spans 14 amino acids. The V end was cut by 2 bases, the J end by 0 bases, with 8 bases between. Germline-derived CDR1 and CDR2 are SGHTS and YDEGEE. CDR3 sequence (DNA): TGTGCCAGCAGCTTTGGGTTCATGAACACTGAAGCTTTCTTT. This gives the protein CASSFGFMNTEAFF.